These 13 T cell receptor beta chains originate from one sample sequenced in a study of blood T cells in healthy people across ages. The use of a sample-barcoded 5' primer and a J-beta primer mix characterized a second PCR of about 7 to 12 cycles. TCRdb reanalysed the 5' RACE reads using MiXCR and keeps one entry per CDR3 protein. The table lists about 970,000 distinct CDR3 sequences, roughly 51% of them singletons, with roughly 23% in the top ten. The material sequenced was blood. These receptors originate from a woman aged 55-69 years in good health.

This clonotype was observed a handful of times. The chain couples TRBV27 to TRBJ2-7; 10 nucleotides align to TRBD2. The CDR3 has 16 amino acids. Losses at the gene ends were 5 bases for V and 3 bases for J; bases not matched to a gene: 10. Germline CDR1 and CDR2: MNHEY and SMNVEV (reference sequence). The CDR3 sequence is CASSRRTSGKSYEQYF. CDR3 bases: TGTGCCAGCAGTCGCCGTACTAGCGGGAAGAGCTACGAGCAGTACTTC.

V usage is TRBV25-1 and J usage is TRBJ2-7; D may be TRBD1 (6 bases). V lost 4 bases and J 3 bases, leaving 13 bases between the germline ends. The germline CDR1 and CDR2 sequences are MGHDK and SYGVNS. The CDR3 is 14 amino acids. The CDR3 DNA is TGTGCCAGCAGTGGGACAGTCCAACTCTACGAGCAGTACTTC. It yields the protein CASSGTVQLYEQYF.

CDR3 loop: CASRVAGEKDTQYF. The CDR3 region has the DNA TGTGCCAGCCGGGTAGCGGGAGAGAAAGATACGCAGTATTTT. The chain employs TRBV7-9 and TRBJ2-3; 9 bases align to TRBD2. Germline CDR1 reads SEHNR; CDR2 reads FQNEAQ (reference sequence). The length of the CDR3 is 14 residues. Germline trimming cut 8 bases from V and 5 bases from J; bases unmatched to any gene: 8.

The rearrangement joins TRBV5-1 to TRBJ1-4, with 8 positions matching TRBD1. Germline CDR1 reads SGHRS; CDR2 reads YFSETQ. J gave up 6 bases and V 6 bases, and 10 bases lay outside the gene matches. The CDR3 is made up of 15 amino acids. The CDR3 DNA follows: TGCGCCAGCAACGTGGGAGGGACAGGTGATGAAAAACTGTTTTTT. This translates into CASNVGGTGDEKLFF.

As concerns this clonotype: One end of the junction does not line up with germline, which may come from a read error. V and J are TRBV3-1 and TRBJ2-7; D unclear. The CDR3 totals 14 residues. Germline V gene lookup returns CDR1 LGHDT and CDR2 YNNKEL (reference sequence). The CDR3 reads CTSSPSISVYEQYF. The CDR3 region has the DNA TGTACCAGCAGCCCCAGTATTAGTGTCTACGAGCAGTACTTC.

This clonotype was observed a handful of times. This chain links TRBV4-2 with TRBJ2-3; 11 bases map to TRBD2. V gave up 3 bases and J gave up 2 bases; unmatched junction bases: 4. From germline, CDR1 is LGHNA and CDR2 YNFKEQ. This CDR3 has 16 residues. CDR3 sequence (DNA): TGTGCCAGCAGCCAGCTAGCGGGGGGTTTCACAGATACGCAGTATTTT. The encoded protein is CASSQLAGGFTDTQYF.

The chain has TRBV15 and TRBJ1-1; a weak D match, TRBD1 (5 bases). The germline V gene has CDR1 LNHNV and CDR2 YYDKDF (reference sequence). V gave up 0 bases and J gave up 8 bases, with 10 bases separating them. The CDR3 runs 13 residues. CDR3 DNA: TGTGCCACCAGCAGAGATCGGGGGTGGGAAGCTTTCTTT. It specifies CATSRDRGWEAFF.

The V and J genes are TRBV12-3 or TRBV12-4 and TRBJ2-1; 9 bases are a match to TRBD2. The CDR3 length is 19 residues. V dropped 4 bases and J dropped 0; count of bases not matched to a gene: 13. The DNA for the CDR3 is TGTGCCAGCAGTTCGAGTCGAGCGGGAGGAAGGAGCTCCTACAATGAGCAGTTCTTC. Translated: CASSSSRAGGRSSYNEQFF.

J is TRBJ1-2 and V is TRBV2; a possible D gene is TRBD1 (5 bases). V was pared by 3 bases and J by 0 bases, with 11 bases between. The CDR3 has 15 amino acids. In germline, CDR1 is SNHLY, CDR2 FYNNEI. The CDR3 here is CASSEKGHPNYGYTF. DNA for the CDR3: TGTGCCAGCAGTGAGAAAGGACATCCTAACTATGGCTACACCTTC.

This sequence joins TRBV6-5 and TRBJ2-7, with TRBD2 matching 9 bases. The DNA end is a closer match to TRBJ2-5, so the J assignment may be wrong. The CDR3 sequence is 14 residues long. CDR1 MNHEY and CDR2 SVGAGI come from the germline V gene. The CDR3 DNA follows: TGTGCCAGCAGTTACGAACTAGCGGGAGAGACCCAGTACTTC. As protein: CASSYELAGETQYF.

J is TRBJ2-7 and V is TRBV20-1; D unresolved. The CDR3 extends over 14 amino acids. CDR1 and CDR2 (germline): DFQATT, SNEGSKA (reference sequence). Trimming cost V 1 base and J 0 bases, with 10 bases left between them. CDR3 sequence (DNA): TGCAGTGCTAGAGGGGTCGTTGGCTCCTACGAGCAGTACTTC. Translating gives CSARGVVGSYEQYF.

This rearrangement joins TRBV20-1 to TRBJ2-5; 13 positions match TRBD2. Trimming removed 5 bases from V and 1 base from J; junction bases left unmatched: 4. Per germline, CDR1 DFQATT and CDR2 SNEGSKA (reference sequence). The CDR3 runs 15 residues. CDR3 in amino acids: CSAGLAGVIQETQYF. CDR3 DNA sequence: TGCAGTGCTGGACTAGCGGGAGTTATCCAAGAGACCCAGTACTTC.

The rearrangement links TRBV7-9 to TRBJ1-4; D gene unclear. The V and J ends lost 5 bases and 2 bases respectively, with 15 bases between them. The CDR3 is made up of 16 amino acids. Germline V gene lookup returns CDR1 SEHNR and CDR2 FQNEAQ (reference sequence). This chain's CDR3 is CASSEDLQVTNEKLFF. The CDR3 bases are TGTGCCAGCAGCGAAGATTTACAAGTGACTAATGAAAAACTGTTTTTT.